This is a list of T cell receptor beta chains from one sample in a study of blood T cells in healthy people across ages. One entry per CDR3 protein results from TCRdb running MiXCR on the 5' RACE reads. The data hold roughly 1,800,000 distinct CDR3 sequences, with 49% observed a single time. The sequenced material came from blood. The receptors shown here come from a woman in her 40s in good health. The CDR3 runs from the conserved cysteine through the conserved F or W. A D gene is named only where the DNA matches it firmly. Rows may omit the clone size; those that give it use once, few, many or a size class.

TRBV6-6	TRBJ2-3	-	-	CASNLNSYRTDTQYF	TGTGCCAGCAATCTTAATTCCTACCGCACAGATACGCAGTATTTT
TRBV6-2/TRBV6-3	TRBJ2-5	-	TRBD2	CASSSTGGALETQYF	TGTGCCAGCAGTTCCACGGGGGGGGCTCTGGAGACCCAGTACTTC
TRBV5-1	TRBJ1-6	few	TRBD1	CASGMDRNSPLHF	TGCGCCAGCGGCATGGACAGGAATTCACCCCTCCACTTT
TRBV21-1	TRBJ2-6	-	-	CASSKETIGKARSGANVLTF	TGTGCCAGCAGCAAAGAGACCATCGGTAAAGCACGCTCTGGGGCCAACGTCCTGACTTTC
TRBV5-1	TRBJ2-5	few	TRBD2	CASKLADQETQYF	TGCGCCAGCAAGCTAGCGGACCAAGAGACCCAGTACTTC
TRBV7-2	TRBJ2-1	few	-	CASSLALTSSYNEQFF	TGTGCCAGCAGCTTAGCACTAACCAGCTCCTACAATGAGCAGTTCTTC
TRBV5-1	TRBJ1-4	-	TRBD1	CASRTGARGEKLFF	TGCGCCAGCAGGACAGGGGCTCGCGGTGAAAAACTGTTTTTT
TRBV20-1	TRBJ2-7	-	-	CSARESHYNEQYF	TGCAGTGCTAGAGAATCCCACTACAATGAGCAGTACTTC
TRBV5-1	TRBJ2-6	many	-	CASSGRQFSGANVLTF	TGCGCCAGCAGCGGGCGACAGTTCTCTGGGGCCAACGTCCTGACTTTC
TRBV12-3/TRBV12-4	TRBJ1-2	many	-	CASSLTAYGYTF	TGTGCCAGCAGTTTGACAGCCTATGGCTACACCTTC
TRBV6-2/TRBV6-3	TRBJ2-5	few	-	CASSYWSEETQYF	TGTGCCAGCAGTTACTGGTCAGAAGAGACCCAGTACTTC
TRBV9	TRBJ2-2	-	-	CASSVSPDWELFF	TGTGCCAGCAGCGTATCCCCCGACTGGGAGCTGTTTTTT
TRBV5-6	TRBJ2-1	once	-	CASSFSWREQFF	TGTGCCAGCAGCTTTTCTTGGCGTGAGCAGTTCTTC
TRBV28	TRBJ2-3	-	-	CASSLAGTRSTDTQYF	TGTGCCAGCAGTTTAGCGGGCACGCGAAGCACAGATACGCAGTATTTT
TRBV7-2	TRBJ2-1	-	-	CASSPLKGINEQFF	TGTGCCAGCAGCCCGCTGAAGGGGATCAATGAGCAGTTCTTC
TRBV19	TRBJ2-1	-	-	CASKFRGHNEQFF	TGTGCCAGTAAGTTTCGGGGGCACAATGAGCAGTTCTTC
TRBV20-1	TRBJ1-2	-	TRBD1	CSARDMTGGDYGYTF	TGCAGTGCTAGAGATATGACAGGGGGGGACTATGGCTACACCTTC
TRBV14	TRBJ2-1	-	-	CASSPGGGREFF	TGTGCCAGCAGCCCAGGAGGGGGGCGGGAGTTCTTC
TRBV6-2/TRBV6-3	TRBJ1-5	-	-	CASNQDTDSRDQPQHF	TGTGCCAGCAACCAAGATACTGACAGTAGGGATCAGCCCCAGCATTTT
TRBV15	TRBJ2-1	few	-	CATSRDLSGVYNEQFF	TGTGCCACCAGCAGAGATCTATCGGGGGTATACAATGAGCAGTTCTTC
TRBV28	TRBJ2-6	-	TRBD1	CASSRTGGLGANVLTF	TGTGCCAGCAGTAGGACAGGGGGGCTCGGGGCCAACGTCCTGACTTTC
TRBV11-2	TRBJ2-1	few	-	CASRGVREQFF	TGTGCCAGCAGAGGGGTAAGAGAGCAGTTCTTC
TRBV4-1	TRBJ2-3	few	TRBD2	CASSLRAGGRGDTQYF	TGCGCCAGCAGCCTCCGAGCGGGGGGCCGTGGAGATACGCAGTATTTT
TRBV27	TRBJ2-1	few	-	CASSVGRSNEQFF	TGTGCCAGCAGTGTAGGGAGGTCCAATGAGCAGTTCTTC
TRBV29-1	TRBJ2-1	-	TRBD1	CSAPQNRDRDHNEQFF	TGCAGCGCCCCTCAAAACCGGGACAGGGACCACAATGAGCAGTTCTTC
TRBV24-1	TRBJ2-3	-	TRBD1	CATSEAGQGMHTQYF	TGTGCCACCAGTGAGGCGGGACAGGGGATGCATACACAGTATTTT
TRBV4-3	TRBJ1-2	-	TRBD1	CASSPQLDRGQYGYTF	TGCGCCAGCAGCCCCCAACTGGACAGGGGGCAATATGGCTACACCTTC
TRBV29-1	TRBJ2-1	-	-	CSADGYNEQFF	TGCAGCGCTGACGGTTACAATGAGCAGTTCTTC
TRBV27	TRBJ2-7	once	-	CASSSYGAGDEQYF	TGTGCCAGCAGTTCCTACGGGGCCGGCGACGAGCAGTACTTC
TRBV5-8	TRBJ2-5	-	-	CASSLGSWAEQETQYF	TGTGCCAGCAGCTTGGGTAGTTGGGCAGAGCAAGAGACCCAGTACTTC
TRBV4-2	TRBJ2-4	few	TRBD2	CASSQEDGGANLNIQYF	TGTGCCAGCAGCCAAGAGGACGGGGGGGCGAATCTGAACATTCAGTACTTC
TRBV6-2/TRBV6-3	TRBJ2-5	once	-	CASSPEQGGLETQYF	TGTGCCAGCAGTCCCGAGCAGGGAGGTCTGGAGACCCAGTATTTC
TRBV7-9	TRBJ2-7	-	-	CASSSAGQSYEQYF	TGTGCCAGCAGCTCCGCGGGACAGTCCTACGAGCAGTACTTC
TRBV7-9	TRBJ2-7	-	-	CASSSSSGVHEQYF	TGTGCCAGCAGCTCCTCTTCTGGGGTCCACGAGCAGTACTTC
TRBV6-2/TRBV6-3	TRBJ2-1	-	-	CASRYDMGGHEQFF	TGTGCCAGCAGGTACGATATGGGGGGGCATGAGCAGTTCTTC
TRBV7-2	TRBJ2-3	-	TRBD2	CACSPGLAADTQYF	TGTGCCTGCAGCCCCGGACTAGCGGCAGATACGCAGTATTTT
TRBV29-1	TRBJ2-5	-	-	CSVVSWGQDGGEQYF	TGCAGCGTTGTTAGTTGGGGACAGGACGGGGGGGAGCAGTACTTC
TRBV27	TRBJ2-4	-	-	CASSLLGGPSKNIQYF	TGTGCCAGCAGTTTACTGGGGGGGCCATCCAAAAACATTCAGTACTTC
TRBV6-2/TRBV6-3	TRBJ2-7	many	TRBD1	CASRGTGLYEQYF	TGTGCCAGCAGAGGGACAGGGCTATACGAGCAGTACTTC
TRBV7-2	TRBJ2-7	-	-	CASSFIGVKYEQYF	TGTGCCAGCAGCTTTATCGGGGTAAAGTACGAGCAGTACTTC
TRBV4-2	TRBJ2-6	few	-	CASSQELTGSGANVLTF	TGTGCCAGCAGCCAAGAGCTGACAGGCTCTGGGGCCAACGTCCTGACTTTC
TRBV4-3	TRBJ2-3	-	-	CASSQGPVNMDTQYF	TGCGCCAGCAGTCAAGGACCCGTCAATATGGATACGCAGTATTTT
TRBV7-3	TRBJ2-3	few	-	CASSLSPSNTDTQYF	TGTGCCAGCAGCTTGAGCCCTTCAAACACAGATACGCAGTATTTT
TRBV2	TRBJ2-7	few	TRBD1	CASSELQGTYEQYF	TGTGCCAGCAGTGAACTACAGGGGACCTACGAGCAGTACTTC
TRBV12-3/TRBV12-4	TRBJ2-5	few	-	CASSLDPVETQYF	TGTGCCAGCAGCTTGGACCCCGTAGAGACCCAGTACTTC
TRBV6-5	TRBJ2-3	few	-	CASSYGTGFTDTQYF	TGTGCCAGCAGTTACGGTACAGGGTTCACAGATACGCAGTATTTT
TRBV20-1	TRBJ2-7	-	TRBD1	CSASPHGQGRYEQYF	TGCAGTGCCTCACCCCACGGACAGGGACGGTACGAGCAGTACTTC
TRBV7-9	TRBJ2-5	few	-	CASRAQGWVQETQYF	TGTGCCAGCCGCGCGCAGGGATGGGTCCAAGAGACCCAGTACTTC
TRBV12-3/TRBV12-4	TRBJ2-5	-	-	CASSGGKTQYF	TGTGCCAGCAGTGGAGGGAAGACCCAGTACTTC
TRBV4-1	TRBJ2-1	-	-	CASSSRDPPNEQFF	TGCGCCAGCAGCTCCCGGGATCCCCCCAATGAGCAGTTCTTC
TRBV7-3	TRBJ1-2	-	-	CASSFSTGARYGYTF	TGTGCCAGCAGCTTCTCCACGGGGGCAAGATATGGCTACACCTTC
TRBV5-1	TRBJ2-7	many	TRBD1	CASSTGTGSYEQYF	TGTGCCAGCAGCACCGGGACAGGCTCCTACGAGCAGTACTTC
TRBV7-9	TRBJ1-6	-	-	CASSRGSYNSPLHF	TGTGCCAGCTCCCGGGGGTCCTATAATTCACCCCTCCACTTT
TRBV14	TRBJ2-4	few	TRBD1	CASSQETGWWNIQYF	TGTGCCAGCAGCCAAGAGACAGGGTGGTGGAACATTCAGTACTTC
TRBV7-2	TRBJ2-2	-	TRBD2	CASSPPGLAGTGELFF	TGTGCCAGCAGCCCCCCCGGACTAGCGGGGACCGGGGAGCTGTTTTTT
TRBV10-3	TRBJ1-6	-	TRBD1	CAITFGQGDSPLHF	TGTGCCATCACTTTCGGCCAGGGGGATTCACCCCTCCACTTT
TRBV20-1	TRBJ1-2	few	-	CSAISRRQEDGYTF	TGCAGTGCTATTTCCCGACGACAGGAAGATGGCTACACCTTC